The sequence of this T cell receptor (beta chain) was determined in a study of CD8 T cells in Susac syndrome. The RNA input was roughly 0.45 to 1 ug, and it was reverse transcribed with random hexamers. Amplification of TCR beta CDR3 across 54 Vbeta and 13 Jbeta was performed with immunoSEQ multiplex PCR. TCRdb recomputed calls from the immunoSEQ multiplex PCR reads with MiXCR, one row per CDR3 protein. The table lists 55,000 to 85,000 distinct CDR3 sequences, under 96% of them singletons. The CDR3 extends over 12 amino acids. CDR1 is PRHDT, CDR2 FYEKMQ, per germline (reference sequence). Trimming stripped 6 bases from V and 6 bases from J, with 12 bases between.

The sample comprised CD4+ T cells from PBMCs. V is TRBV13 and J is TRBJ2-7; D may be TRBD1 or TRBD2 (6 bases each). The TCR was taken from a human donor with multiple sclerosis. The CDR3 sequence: CASSWGAPEQYF. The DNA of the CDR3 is TGTGCCAGCAGTTGGGGGGCGCCCGAGCAGTACTTC.